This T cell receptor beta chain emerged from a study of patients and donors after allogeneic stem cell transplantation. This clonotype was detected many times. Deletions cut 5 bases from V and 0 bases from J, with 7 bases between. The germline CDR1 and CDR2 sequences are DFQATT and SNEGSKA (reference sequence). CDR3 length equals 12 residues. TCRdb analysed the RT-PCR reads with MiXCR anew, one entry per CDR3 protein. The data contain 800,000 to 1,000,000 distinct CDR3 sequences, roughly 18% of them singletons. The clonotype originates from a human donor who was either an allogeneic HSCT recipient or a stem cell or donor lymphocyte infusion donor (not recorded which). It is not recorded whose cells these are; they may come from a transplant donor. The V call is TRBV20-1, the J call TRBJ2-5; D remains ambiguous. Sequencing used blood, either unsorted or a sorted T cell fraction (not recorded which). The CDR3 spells CSAQVHQETQYF. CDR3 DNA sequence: TGCAGTGCTCAAGTTCACCAAGAGACCCAGTACTTC.